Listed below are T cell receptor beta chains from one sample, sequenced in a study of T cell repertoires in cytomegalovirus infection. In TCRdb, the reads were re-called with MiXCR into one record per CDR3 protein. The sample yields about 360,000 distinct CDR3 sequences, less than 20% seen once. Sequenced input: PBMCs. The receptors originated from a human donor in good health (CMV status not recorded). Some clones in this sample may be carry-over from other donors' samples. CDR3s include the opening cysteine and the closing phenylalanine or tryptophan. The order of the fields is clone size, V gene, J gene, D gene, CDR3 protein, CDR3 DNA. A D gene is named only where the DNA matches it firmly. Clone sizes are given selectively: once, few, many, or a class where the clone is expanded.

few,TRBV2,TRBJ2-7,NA,CASCSRDQVPYEQYF,TGTGCCAGCTGCTCCCGGGACCAGGTCCCCTACGAGCAGTACTTC
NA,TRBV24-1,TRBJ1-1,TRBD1,CATSPGQGLGQAFF,TGTGCCACCAGCCCGGGACAGGGCTTGGGCCAAGCTTTCTTT
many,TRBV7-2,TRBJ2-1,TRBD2,CASSGRGGANEQFF,TGTGCCAGCAGCGGGCGGGGAGGGGCCAATGAGCAGTTCTTC
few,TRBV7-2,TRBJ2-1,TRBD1,CASSLTGTGSNEQFF,TGTGCCAGCAGCTTGACCGGGACAGGATCTAATGAGCAGTTCTTC
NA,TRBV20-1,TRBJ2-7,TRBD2,CSARWLAAYEQYF,TGCAGTGCTAGATGGCTAGCGGCCTACGAGCAGTACTTC
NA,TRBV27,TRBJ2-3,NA,CASSPPGFYASTDTQYF,TGTGCCAGCAGTCCCCCCGGATTCTACGCTAGCACAGATACGCAGTATTTT
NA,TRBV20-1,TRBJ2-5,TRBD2,CSVAGVGETQYF,TGCAGTGTAGCGGGGGTCGGCGAGACCCAGTACTTC
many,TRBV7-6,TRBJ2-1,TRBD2,CASSLVRSGGRAFDEQFF,TGTGCCAGCAGCTTAGTCCGCTCTGGCGGGAGGGCCTTTGATGAGCAGTTCTTC
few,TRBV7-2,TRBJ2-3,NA,CASSLQDLEGETTDTQYF,TGTGCCAGCAGCTTGCAGGACCTCGAAGGGGAAACCACAGATACGCAGTATTTT
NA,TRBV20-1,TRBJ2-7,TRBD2,CSARAWEREVSYEQYF,TGCAGTGCTAGAGCTTGGGAGCGGGAGGTGTCCTACGAGCAGTACTTC
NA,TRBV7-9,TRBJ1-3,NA,CASSLDRVSGNTIYF,TGTGCCAGCAGCTTAGACAGGGTCTCTGGAAACACCATATATTTT
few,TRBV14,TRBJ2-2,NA,CASSHAGWYTGELFF,TGTGCCAGCAGCCACGCAGGGTGGTACACCGGGGAGCTGTTTTTT
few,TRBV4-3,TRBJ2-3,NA,CASSHRWGTSSTDTQYF,TGCGCCAGCAGCCATCGCTGGGGTACTAGTAGCACAGATACGCAGTATTTT
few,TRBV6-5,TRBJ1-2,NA,CASSYGGEMGYTF,TGTGCCAGCAGTTACGGTGGAGAGATGGGCTACACCTTC
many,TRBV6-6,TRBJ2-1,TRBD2,CASTGTSGGLEQFF,TGTGCCAGCACAGGGACTAGCGGGGGTCTTGAGCAGTTCTTC
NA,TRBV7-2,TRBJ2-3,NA,CASSLVGGPTGDTQYF,TGTGCCAGCAGCTTAGTCGGAGGACCGACTGGAGATACGCAGTATTTT
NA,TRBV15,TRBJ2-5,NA,CATSPSGKIEETQYF,TGTGCCACCAGCCCCTCGGGGAAGATAGAAGAGACCCAGTACTTC
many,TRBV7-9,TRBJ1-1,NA,CASSPLPSVNTEAFF,TGTGCCAGCAGCCCCCTCCCTAGCGTGAACACTGAAGCTTTCTTT
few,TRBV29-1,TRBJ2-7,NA,CSVVASYEQYF,TGCAGCGTTGTGGCCTCCTACGAGCAGTACTTC
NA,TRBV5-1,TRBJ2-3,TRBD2,CASRLAGGPYTQYF,TGCGCCAGCCGACTAGCGGGGGGTCCTTATACGCAGTATTTT
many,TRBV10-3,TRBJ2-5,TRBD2,CAIRGTSGLTEETQYF,TGTGCCATCAGGGGGACTAGCGGGCTAACCGAGGAGACCCAGTACTTC
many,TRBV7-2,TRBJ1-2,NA,CASSLSLRDPYGYTF,TGTGCCAGCAGCTTAAGTTTGAGGGATCCCTATGGCTACACCTTC
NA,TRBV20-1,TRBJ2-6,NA,CSARGADSGANVLTF,TGCAGTGCTAGAGGAGCCGACTCTGGGGCCAACGTCCTGACTTTC
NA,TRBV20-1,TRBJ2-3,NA,CSASKGTDTQYF,TGCAGTGCTAGTAAAGGGACAGATACGCAGTATTTT
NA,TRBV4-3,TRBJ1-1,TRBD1,CASSQESPGQGTEAFF,TGCGCCAGCAGCCAAGAATCACCGGGACAGGGCACTGAAGCTTTCTTT
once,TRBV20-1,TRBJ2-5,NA,CSASWGASETQYF,TGCAGTGCTAGTTGGGGGGCTTCGGAGACCCAGTACTTC
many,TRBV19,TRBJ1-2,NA,CASSIAAGANYGYTF,TGTGCCAGTAGTATAGCGGCGGGAGCTAACTATGGCTACACCTTC
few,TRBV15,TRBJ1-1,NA,CATGGLDEAFF,TGTGCCACCGGGGGCCTCGATGAAGCTTTCTTT
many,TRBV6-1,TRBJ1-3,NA,CASSVTDSGNTIYF,TGTGCCAGCAGTGTGACGGACTCTGGAAACACCATATATTTT
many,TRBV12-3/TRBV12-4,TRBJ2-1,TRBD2,CASSFGVAGYNEQFF,TGTGCCAGCAGTTTCGGGGTAGCGGGGTACAATGAGCAGTTCTTC
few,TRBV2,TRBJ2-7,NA,CASGRQTYEQYF,TGTGCCAGCGGAAGGCAGACCTACGAGCAGTACTTC
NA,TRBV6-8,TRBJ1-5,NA,CASGRERQPQHF,TGTGCCAGCGGCAGGGAGCGACAGCCCCAGCATTTT
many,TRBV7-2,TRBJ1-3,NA,CASSLATVIGQGVGNTIYF,TGTGCCAGCAGCTTAGCGACCGTTATAGGGCAAGGGGTTGGAAACACCATATATTTT
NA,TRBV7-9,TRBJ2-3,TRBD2,CASSLDLAGVLTDTQYF,TGTGCCAGCAGCTTAGACCTAGCGGGGGTACTCACAGATACGCAGTATTTT
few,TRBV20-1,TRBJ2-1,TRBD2,CSAREGTTRGNEQFF,TGCAGTGCTAGGGAGGGGACTACTAGAGGCAATGAGCAGTTCTTC
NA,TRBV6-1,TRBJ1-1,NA,CASLRDGYTEAFF,TGTGCCAGCCTCCGGGACGGATACACTGAAGCTTTCTTT
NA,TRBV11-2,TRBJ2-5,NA,CASSLLALPYQYF,TGTGCCAGCAGCTTATTAGCCCTGCCGTACCAGTACTTC
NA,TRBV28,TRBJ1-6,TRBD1,CASSQIQGAHSPLHF,TGTGCCAGCAGCCAAATTCAGGGGGCGCATTCACCCCTCCACTTT
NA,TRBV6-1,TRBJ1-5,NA,CASSEHLSNQPQHF,TGTGCCAGCAGTGAACACCTTAGCAATCAGCCCCAGCATTTT
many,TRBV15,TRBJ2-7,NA,CATSRDSAPSYEQYF,TGTGCCACCAGTCGAGATAGCGCCCCATCCTACGAGCAGTACTTC
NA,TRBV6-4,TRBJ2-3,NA,CASSVGAGSTDTQYF,TGTGCCAGCAGTGTCGGGGCGGGTAGCACAGATACGCAGTATTTT
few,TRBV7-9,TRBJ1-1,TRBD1,CATRTGMDTEAFF,TGTGCCACCAGGACAGGGATGGACACTGAAGCTTTCTTT
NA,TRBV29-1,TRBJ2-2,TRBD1,CSTSGTGVTGELFF,TGCAGCACCTCCGGGACAGGGGTAACCGGGGAGCTGTTTTTT
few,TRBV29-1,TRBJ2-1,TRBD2,CSVEGLAENEQFF,TGCAGCGTTGAGGGACTAGCGGAGAATGAGCAGTTCTTC
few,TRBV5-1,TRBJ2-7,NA,CASSLASRGTYEQYF,TGCGCCAGCAGCTTGGCCTCGCGGGGTACCTACGAGCAGTACTTC
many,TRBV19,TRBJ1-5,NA,CASSLIDFVNQPQHF,TGTGCCAGTAGTCTTATCGATTTCGTCAATCAGCCCCAGCATTTT
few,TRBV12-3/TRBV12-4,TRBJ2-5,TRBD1,CASSPTEGGLGETQYF,TGTGCCAGCAGTCCAACTGAAGGGGGCTTAGGAGAGACCCAGTACTTC
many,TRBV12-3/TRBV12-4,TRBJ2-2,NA,CASSLQRAGELFF,TGTGCCAGCAGTCTTCAGAGGGCTGGGGAGCTGTTTTTT